This T cell receptor beta chain was profiled in a study of blood T cell repertoires in COVID-19. The overall study: Sources were T cells, B-cell-depleted T cells, or PBMCs; the material itself was cDNA or gDNA.

J lost 0 bases, V lost 5 bases, and 7 bases had no gene match. CDR1 is SGHTA and CDR2 is FQGNSA in the germline V gene. The CDR3 covers 18 residues. Generated by immunoSEQ multiplex PCR, the TCRdb table keeps only in-frame clones and is missing some. The data show roughly 130,000 clones, roughly 84% seen once. This clone was recorded a few times. Sample: PBMCs or T cells enriched from blood (not recorded which). The sequence was obtained from a man aged 35 to 55 with acute COVID-19. The chain has TRBV7-2 and TRBJ2-2; 12 bases agree with TRBD1. The CDR3 loop is CASSPTGTGGTNTGELFF. The CDR3 coding sequence is TGTGCCAGCAGCCCGACCGGGACAGGGGGCACGAACACCGGGGAGCTGTTTTTT.